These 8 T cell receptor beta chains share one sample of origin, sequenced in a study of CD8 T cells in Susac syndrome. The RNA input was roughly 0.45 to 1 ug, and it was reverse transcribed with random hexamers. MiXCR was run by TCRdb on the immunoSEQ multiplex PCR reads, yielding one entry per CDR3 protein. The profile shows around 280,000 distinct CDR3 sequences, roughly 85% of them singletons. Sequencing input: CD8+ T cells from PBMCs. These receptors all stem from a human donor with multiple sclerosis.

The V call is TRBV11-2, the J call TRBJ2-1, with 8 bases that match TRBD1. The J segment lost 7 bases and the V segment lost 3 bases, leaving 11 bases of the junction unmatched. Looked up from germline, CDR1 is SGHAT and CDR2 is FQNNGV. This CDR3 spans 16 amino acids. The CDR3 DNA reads TGTGCCAGCAGCTTCGCCTGGACAGGGCTTAAGAATGAGCAGTTCTTC. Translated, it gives CASSFAWTGLKNEQFF.

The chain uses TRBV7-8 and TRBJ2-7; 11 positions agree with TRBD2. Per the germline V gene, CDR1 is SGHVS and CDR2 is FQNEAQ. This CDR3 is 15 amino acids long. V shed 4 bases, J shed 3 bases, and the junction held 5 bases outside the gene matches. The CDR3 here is CASSSGLAVNYEQYF. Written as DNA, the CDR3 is TGTGCCAGCAGCTCGGGACTAGCGGTAAACTACGAGCAGTACTTC.

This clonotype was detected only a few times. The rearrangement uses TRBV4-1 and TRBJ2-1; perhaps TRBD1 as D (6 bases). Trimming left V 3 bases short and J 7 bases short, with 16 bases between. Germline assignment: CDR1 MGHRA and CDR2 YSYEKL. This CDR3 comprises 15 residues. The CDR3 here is CASSQGAQNENEQFF. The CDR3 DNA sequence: TGCGCCAGCAGCCAGGGGGCCCAAAACGAGAATGAGCAGTTCTTC.

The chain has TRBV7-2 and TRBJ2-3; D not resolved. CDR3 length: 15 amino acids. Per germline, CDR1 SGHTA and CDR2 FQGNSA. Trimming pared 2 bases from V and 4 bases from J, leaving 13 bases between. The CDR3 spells CASSLNAALPDTQYF. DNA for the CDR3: TGTGCCAGCAGCTTAAATGCGGCCCTCCCAGATACGCAGTATTTT.

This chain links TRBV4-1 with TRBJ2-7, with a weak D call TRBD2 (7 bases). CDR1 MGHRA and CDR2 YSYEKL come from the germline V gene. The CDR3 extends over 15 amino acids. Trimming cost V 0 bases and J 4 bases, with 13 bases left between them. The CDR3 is CASSQDPGGLYEQYF. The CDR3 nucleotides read TGCGCCAGCAGCCAAGATCCGGGGGGCCTTTACGAGCAGTACTTC.

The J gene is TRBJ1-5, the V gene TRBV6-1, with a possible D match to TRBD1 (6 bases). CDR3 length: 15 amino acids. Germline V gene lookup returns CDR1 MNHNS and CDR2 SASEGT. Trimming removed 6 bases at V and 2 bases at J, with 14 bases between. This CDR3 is CASSPRGLGNQPQHF. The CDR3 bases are TGTGCCAGCAGCCCGCGGGGGCTAGGCAATCAGCCCCAGCATTTT.

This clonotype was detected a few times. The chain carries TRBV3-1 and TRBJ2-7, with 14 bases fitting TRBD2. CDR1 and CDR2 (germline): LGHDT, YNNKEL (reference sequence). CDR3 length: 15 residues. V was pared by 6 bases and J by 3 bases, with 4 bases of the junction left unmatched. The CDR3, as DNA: TGTGCCAGCAGTCCGGGGACTAGCGGGAGCTACGAGCAGTACTTC. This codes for CASSPGTSGSYEQYF.

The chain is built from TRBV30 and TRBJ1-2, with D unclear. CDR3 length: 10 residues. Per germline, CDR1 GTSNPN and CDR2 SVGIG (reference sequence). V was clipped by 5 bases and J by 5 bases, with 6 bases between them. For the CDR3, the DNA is TGTGCCTGGGAATCGTATGGCTACACCTTC. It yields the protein CAWESYGYTF.